This is a list of T cell receptor beta chains from one sample in a study of blood T cells in healthy people across ages. MiXCR, run by TCRdb on the 5' RACE reads, gives a single entry per CDR3 protein. The table records approximately 850,000 distinct CDR3 sequences, around 42% of them present only once. Sequenced input: blood. These receptors were obtained from a man aged 55 to 69 in good health. CDR3s include the opening cysteine and the closing phenylalanine or tryptophan. The D gene is left open where the match is weak. The size entry is marked missing in some rows and otherwise reads once, few, many or a size class.

clone size	V gene	J gene	D gene	CDR3 DNA	CDR3 protein
-	TRBV29-1	TRBJ2-2	TRBD1	TGCAGCGTACCGGGACAGGGCTCCTACACCGGGGAGCTGTTTTTT	CSVPGQGSYTGELFF
few	TRBV7-2	TRBJ2-7	TRBD2	TGTGCCAGCAGCTTAGCCTCAACTAGCGGGGGGTCTTACGAGCAGTACTTC	CASSLASTSGGSYEQYF
-	TRBV27	TRBJ1-5	-	TGTGCCAGCGGTCCGGGGCGAAATCAGCCCCAGCATTTT	CASGPGRNQPQHF
-	TRBV4-3	TRBJ1-2	-	TGCGCCAGCAGCCAAGATAAGGAGGGGAACTATGGCTACACCTTC	CASSQDKEGNYGYTF
few	TRBV12-5	TRBJ2-7	TRBD2	TGTGCTAGTGGTTTGGACACAATAGCGGGGGGGCGGGTCGAGCAGTACTTC	CASGLDTIAGGRVEQYF
few	TRBV20-1	TRBJ1-2	-	TGCAGTGCTAGAGATCTGACAGGTGGGGACTATGGCTACACCTTC	CSARDLTGGDYGYTF
-	TRBV21-1	TRBJ2-7	-	TGTGCAAGCAGCACCAGAGGGGATGACTACGAGCAGTACTTC	CASSTRGDDYEQYF
-	TRBV7-2	TRBJ2-7	TRBD1	TGTGCCAGCAGCTTAAAGTGGGGACAGGGACTTAGCTCCTACGAGCAGTACTTC	CASSLKWGQGLSSYEQYF
-	TRBV28	TRBJ1-4	-	TGTGCCAGCAGTCCGTACAGTAATGAAAAACTGTTTTTT	CASSPYSNEKLFF
-	TRBV7-9	TRBJ1-1	-	TGTGCCAGCAGCTTAGCCGCCCCCATGAACACTGAAGCTTTCTTT	CASSLAAPMNTEAFF
-	TRBV7-8	TRBJ1-2	-	TGTGCCAGCATCCCCCAGACAGGCAACTATGGCTACACCTTC	CASIPQTGNYGYTF
-	TRBV10-3	TRBJ2-7	-	TGTGCCATCAGTGAGTCTTCTGGACAAAAGCCCTACGAGCAGTACTTC	CAISESSGQKPYEQYF
-	TRBV2	TRBJ2-1	TRBD2	TGTGCCAGCACCGTCACCCCGGGACTAGTCTACAATGAGCAGTTCTTC	CASTVTPGLVYNEQFF
few	TRBV7-2	TRBJ2-1	-	TGTGCCAGCAGCTCCCCGGCACGTGGGGAGCAGTTCTTC	CASSSPARGEQFF
-	TRBV7-3	TRBJ2-1	-	TGTGCCAGCAGCCTACCCGGGGATGAGCAGTTCTTC	CASSLPGDEQFF
-	TRBV7-2	TRBJ1-6	-	TGTGCCAGCAGCTCGAGACTTTCACCCCTCCACTTT	CASSSRLSPLHF
-	TRBV7-8	TRBJ1-4	TRBD1	TGTGCCAGCAGCTTAGCTTCCGGGACAGGGGATGAAAAACTGTTTTTT	CASSLASGTGDEKLFF
once	TRBV6-2/TRBV6-3	TRBJ2-7	TRBD1	TGTGCCAGCAGTTCGGACAGGGGCGCCTACAATGAGCAGTACTTC	CASSSDRGAYNEQYF
once	TRBV20-1	TRBJ1-4	-	TGCAGTACCCAAAAGAGGGGGAAGGCAACTAATGAAAAACTGTTTTTT	CSTQKRGKATNEKLFF